This entry describes one TCR beta chain. The antigen this receptor binds is unknown. It has no much larger one-base neighbor in the sample; base qualities were not kept. Library construction relied on RT-PCR. For sequencing, an Illumina HiSeq 2500 was employed. The public reads were run again by TCRdb, first through fastp at Q25 and then through MiXCR, and only productive beta chains were kept. Rows with one shared CDR3 protein collapse into an entry with the most common genes and DNA. The sample table lists about 700,000 distinct CDR3 sequences, approximately 14% of them with a count of one. The ten largest clones capture 11% of the sample. The record originates from a study of response to subunit inactivated influenza vaccine (dated by TCRdb to between 2018 and 2020). For context, the study as a whole: Deep quantitative T cell receptor repertoire profiling was used in the study to track responses to a trivalent subunit inactivated influenza vaccine.

V sheds 2 bases and J sheds 0 bases, leaving 5 bases between their ends. Taken from the germline V gene (reference sequence), the CDR1 and CDR2 loops are LNHDA and SQIVND. The CDR3 goes from the cysteine to the phenylalanine over 15 residues. The CDR3 DNA has 45 bases and is translated from base 1. Here is what the overall study found, with its caveats: It was suggested by the authors that each seasonal influenza vaccination may recruit only a limited number of new T cells.

The sequencing used PBMCs from blood, collected approximately 13 days after vaccination. The V and J segments used are TRBV19 and TRBJ2-6; no D segment can be confidently identified. The sequence derives from a man aged 50 to 60 who received an inactivated influenza vaccine. Donor details come from another sample of the same person, matched by shared clones. The sequenced DNA: TGTGCCAGTAGTATACTCAGCTCTGGGGCCAACGTCCTGACTTTC. It is translated as CASSILSSGANVLTF.